This T cell receptor beta chain comes out of a study of tumour-infiltrating T cells in Burkitt lymphoma. Study at large: Overall and progression-free survival were predicted by productive clonality.

The V gene lost 3 bases and the J gene lost 4 bases, with 6 bases spanning the gap. The V gene's germline CDR1 is SGHDT and CDR2 YYEEEE. The CDR3 extends over 12 amino acids. This table comes from immunoSEQ multiplex PCR, and its TCRdb copy is limited to in-frame clones, with some not included. The sample lists 7,500 to 8,500 clones; around 70% were seen once. The TCR originated in a human donor with diffuse large B-cell lymphoma. This chain connects TRBV5-6 to TRBJ2-3; D gene ambiguous. Sequenced: tumor tissue. The CDR3 protein is CASSWNADTQYF. CDR3 nucleotide sequence: TGTGCCAGCAGCTGGAACGCAGATACGCAGTATTTT.